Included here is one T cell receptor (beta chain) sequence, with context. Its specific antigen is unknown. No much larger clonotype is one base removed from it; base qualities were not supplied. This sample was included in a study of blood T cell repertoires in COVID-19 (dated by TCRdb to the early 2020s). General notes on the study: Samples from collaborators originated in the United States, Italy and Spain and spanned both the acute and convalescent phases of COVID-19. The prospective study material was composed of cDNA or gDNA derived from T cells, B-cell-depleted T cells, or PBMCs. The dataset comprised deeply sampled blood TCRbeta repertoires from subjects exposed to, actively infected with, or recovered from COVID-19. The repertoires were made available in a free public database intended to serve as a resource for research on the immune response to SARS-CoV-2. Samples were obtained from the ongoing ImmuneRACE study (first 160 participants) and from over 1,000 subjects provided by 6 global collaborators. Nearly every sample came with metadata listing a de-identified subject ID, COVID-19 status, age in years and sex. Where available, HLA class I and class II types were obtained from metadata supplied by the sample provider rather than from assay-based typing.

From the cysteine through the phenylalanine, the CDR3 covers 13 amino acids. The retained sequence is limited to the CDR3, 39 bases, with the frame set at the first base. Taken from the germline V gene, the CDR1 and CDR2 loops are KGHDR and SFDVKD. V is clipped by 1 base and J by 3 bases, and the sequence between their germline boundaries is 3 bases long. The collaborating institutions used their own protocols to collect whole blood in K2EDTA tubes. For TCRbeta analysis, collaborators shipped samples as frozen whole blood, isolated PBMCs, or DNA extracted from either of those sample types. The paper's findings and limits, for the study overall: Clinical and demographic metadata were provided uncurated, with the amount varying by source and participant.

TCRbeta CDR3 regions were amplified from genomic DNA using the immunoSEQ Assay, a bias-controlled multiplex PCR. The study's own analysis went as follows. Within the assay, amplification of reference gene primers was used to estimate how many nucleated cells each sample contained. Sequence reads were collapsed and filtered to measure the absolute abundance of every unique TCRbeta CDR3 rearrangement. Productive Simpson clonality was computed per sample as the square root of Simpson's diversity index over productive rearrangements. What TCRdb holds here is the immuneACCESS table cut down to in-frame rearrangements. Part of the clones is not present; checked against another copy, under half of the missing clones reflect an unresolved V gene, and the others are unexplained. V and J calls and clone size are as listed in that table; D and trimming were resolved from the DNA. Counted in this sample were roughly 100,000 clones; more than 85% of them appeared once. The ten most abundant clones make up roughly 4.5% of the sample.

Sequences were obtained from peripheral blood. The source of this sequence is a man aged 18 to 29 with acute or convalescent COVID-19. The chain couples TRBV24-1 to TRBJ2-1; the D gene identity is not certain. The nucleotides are TGTGCCACCAGTGATTTACTCTACAATGAGCAGTTCTTC. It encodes CATSDLLYNEQFF.